The 9 T cell receptor beta chains listed next were all sequenced from one sample in a study of PD-1 blockade in classical Hodgkin lymphoma (dated by TCRdb to about 2020). The sample's time point label, decoded: cycle 4 day 1 (C4D1), after five to seven weeks of nivolumab. All trial patients had relapsed after autologous stem cell transplantation, with cohorts A, B and C differing in prior brentuximab vedotin exposure. The method behind the library was the immunoSEQ multiplex PCR assay. As stored in TCRdb, this immuneACCESS dataset retains in-frame rearrangements with V and J assigned. A fraction of the clones does not appear; measured against another copy, unresolved V genes explain less than half of the discrepancy, and the remainder lacks a known reason. This sample is represented by tens of thousands of clones; around nine tenths of them were singletons. The ten largest clones take up about 2.9% of the sample.

The sequencing here drew on peripheral blood mononuclear cells (PBMCs), taken before the fourth cycle of nivolumab. The receptors here all came from a human donor with classical Hodgkin lymphoma.

Written as DNA, the CDR3 is TGTGCCAGCGGACTAGCGGGGGACAATGAGCAGTTCTTC. Amino acid sequence: CASGLAGDNEQFF. V usage is TRBV5-4 and J usage is TRBJ2-1, with 13 bases fitting TRBD2. CDR1 is SGHNT and CDR2 is YYREEE in the germline V gene (reference sequence). J lost 5 bases, V lost 7 bases, and 0 bases had no gene match. This CDR3 is built from 13 residues. The variable domain in full, with the rest retrieved from reference TRBV5-4 and TRBJ2-1, is ETGVTQSPTHLIKTRGQQVTLRCSSQSGHNTVSWYQQALGQGPQFIFQYYREEENGRGNFPPRFSGLQFPNYSSELNVNALELDDSALYLCASGLAGDNEQFFGPGTRLTVL.

In DNA form, the CDR3 reads TGTGCCAGCTCACCACCTGGGACTGACTTTGGCTACACCTTC. Its protein is CASSPPGTDFGYTF. V gene TRBV18 combines with J gene TRBJ1-2; possibly TRBD1 for D (5 bases). There are 14 residues in the CDR3. In germline, CDR1 is KGHSH, CDR2 LQKENI. The ends were cut back, 0 bases at V and 7 bases at J, with 12 bases in the middle.

The chain carries TRBV6-5 and TRBJ1-3, with D uncertain. This CDR3 contains 14 residues. Germline values: CDR1 MNHEY, CDR2 SVGAGI. V was pared by 3 bases and J by 1 base, with 7 bases between. The CDR3 coding sequence is TGTGCCAGCAGTTATGACGATTCTGGAAACACCATATATTTT. It translates to CASSYDDSGNTIYF.

The V call is TRBV5-1, the J call TRBJ2-2, with D possibly TRBD1 on 6 matching bases. The CDR3 consists of 13 residues. Germline loops: CDR1 SGHRS, CDR2 YFSETQ. V was pared by 2 bases and J by 7 bases, with 9 bases between. The CDR3 loop is CASSFTGNGELFF. CDR3 coding DNA: TGCGCCAGCAGCTTCACAGGGAACGGGGAGCTGTTTTTT.

The chain uses TRBV6-1 and TRBJ1-3; D remains ambiguous. V was pared by 4 bases and J by 4 bases, with 14 bases between. Per the germline V gene, CDR1 is MNHNS and CDR2 is SASEGT. This CDR3 has 15 amino acids. The CDR3 here is CASSGILRNGNTIYF. The CDR3 coding sequence is TGTGCCAGCAGTGGGATCCTACGGAACGGAAACACCATATATTTT.

The CDR3 DNA reads as TGTGCCTGGAGGGGACAGGCAAACCCTAAAGCTTTCTTT. As protein: CAWRGQANPKAFF. V and J are TRBV30 and TRBJ1-1; 8 bases map to TRBD1. V lost 3 bases to trimming and J lost 9 bases; unmatched junction nucleotides: 9. Germline V CDR1 and CDR2: GTSNPN, SVGIG (reference sequence). The CDR3 is 13 residues long.

This chain links TRBV7-2 with TRBJ1-5, with D unresolved. The ends were cut back, 1 base at V and 2 bases at J, with 12 bases in the middle. Germline V gene lookup returns CDR1 SGHTA and CDR2 FQGNSA. The CDR3 extends over 16 amino acids. In DNA form, the CDR3 reads TGTGCCAGCAGCTTAGGTGCGGGGTCTGGCAATCAGCCCCAGCATTTT. Encoded protein: CASSLGAGSGNQPQHF. The full variable domain, rest sourced from reference TRBV7-2 and TRBJ1-5, is GAGVSQSPSNKVTEKGKDVELRCDPISGHTALYWYRQSLGQGLEFLIYFQGNSAPDKSGLPSDRFSAERTGGSVSTLTIQRTQQEDSAVYLCASSLGAGSGNQPQHFGDGTRLSIL.

The DNA for the CDR3 is TGTGCCAGCAGCTTAGCCCCTATAGGGTTTTCAGATACGCAGTATTTT. Its protein is CASSLAPIGFSDTQYF. V is TRBV11-2 and J is TRBJ2-3, with D hard to call. Germline V gene data show CDR1 as SGHAT and CDR2 as FQNNGV. The CDR3 contains 16 residues. Trimming removed 1 base at V and 4 bases at J, with 15 bases between.

The chain couples TRBV19 to TRBJ2-2; 9 nucleotides line up with TRBD1. The length of the CDR3 is 15 residues. Germline loops: CDR1 LNHDA, CDR2 SQIVND (reference sequence). V dropped 7 bases and J dropped 5; count of bases not matched to a gene: 8. The CDR3 reads CASNDRDRDTGELFF. CDR3 DNA: TGTGCCAGTAACGACCGGGACAGGGATACCGGGGAGCTGTTTTTT.